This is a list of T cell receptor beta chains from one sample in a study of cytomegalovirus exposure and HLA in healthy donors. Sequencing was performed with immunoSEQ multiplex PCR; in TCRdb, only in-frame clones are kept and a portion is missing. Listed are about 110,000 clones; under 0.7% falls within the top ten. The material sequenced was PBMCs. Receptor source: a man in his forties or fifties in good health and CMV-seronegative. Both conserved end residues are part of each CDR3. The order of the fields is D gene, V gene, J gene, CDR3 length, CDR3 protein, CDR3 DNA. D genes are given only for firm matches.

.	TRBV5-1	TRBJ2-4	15	CASSLAPGAENIQYF	TGCGCCAGCAGCTTGGCCCCTGGGGCAGAAAACATTCAGTACTTC
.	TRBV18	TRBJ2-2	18	CASSARSIGLKGTGELFF	TGTGCCAGCTCGGCACGGTCCATCGGGTTGAAAGGCACCGGGGAGCTGTTTTTT
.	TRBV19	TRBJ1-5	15	CASSIEAGFNQPQHF	TGTGCCAGTAGTATAGAGGCAGGGTTTAATCAGCCCCAGCATTTT
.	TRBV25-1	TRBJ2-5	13	CASTPRGSQTQYF	TGTGCCAGCACCCCAAGAGGTTCTCAGACCCAGTACTTC
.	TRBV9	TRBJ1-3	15	CASSVAGISGNTIYF	TGTGCCAGCAGCGTAGCCGGGATCTCTGGAAACACCATATATTTT
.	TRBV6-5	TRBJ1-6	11	CASSYQGSLHF	TGTGCCAGCAGTTACCAGGGTTCCCTCCACTTT
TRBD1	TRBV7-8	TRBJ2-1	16	CASSLTPGTGGYEQFF	TGTGCCAGCAGCTTAACTCCCGGGACAGGGGGCTATGAGCAGTTCTTC
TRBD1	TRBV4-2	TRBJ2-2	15	CASSRAGQVYGELFF	TGTGCCAGCAGTCGCGCGGGACAGGTTTACGGGGAGCTGTTTTTT
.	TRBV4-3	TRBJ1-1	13	CASSQGQGVGAFF	TGCGCCAGCAGCCAAGGGCAGGGCGTTGGAGCTTTCTTT
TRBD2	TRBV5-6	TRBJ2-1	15	CASSFLPGGGDEQFF	TGTGCCAGCAGTTTTTTGCCGGGAGGGGGGGATGAGCAGTTCTTC
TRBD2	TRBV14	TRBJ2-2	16	CASSQGLAANTGELFF	TGTGCCAGCAGCCAAGGTCTAGCGGCTAACACCGGGGAGCTGTTTTTT
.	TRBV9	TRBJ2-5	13	CASSVTVSETQYF	TGTGCCAGCAGCGTAACAGTGTCGGAGACCCAGTACTTC
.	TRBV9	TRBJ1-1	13	CASSAPLDTEAFF	TGTGCCAGCAGCGCACCCCTAGACACTGAAGCTTTCTTT
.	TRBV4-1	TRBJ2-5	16	CASSQGWTAGEETQYF	TGCGCCAGCAGCCAGGGGTGGACAGCAGGGGAAGAGACCCAGTACTTC
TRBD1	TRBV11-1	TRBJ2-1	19	CASSQEAGGYWSSYNEQFF	TGTGCCAGCAGCCAGGAGGCAGGGGGCTATTGGAGCTCCTACAATGAGCAGTTCTTC
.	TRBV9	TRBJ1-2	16	CASSASLVVRDSGYTF	TGTGCCAGCAGCGCCAGCCTAGTTGTCAGGGACTCTGGCTACACCTTC
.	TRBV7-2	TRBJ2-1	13	CASSLGIQARAFF	TGTGCCAGCAGCTTAGGAATTCAGGCCAGAGCGTTCTTC
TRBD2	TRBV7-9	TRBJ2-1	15	CASSLLGLAGNEQFF	TGTGCCAGCAGCTTACTGGGACTAGCGGGCAATGAGCAGTTCTTC
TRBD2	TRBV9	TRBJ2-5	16	CASSGHPSGGQETQYF	TGTGCCAGCAGCGGCCACCCCAGCGGGGGCCAAGAGACCCAGTACTTC
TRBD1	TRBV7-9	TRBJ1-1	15	CASSSWDRANAEAFF	TGTGCCAGCAGTTCGTGGGACAGGGCGAACGCTGAAGCTTTCTTT
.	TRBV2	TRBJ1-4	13	CASTAGQLEKLFF	TGTGCCAGCACAGCGGGCCAACTGGAAAAACTGTTTTTT
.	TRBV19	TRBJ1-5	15	CASSIVTYSNQPQHF	TGTGCCAGTAGTATAGTAACATATAGCAATCAGCCCCAGCATTTT
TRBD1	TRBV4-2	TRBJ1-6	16	CASSQGAGGSYSPLHF	TGTGCCAGCAGCCAAGGGGCAGGGGGCTCCTATTCACCCCTCCACTTT
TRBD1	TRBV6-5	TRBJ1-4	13	CASSRDRDEKLFF	TGTGCCAGCAGTCGGGACAGGGACGAAAAACTGTTTTTT
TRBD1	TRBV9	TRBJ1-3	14	CASSGTGNGNTIYF	TGTGCCAGCAGCGGGACAGGGAACGGAAACACCATATATTTT
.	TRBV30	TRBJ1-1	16	CAWSGGFWGRDTEAFF	TGTGCCTGGAGTGGAGGATTTTGGGGGCGCGACACTGAAGCTTTCTTT
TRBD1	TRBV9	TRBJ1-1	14	CASSATGGNTEAFF	TGTGCCAGCAGCGCGACAGGGGGCAACACTGAAGCTTTCTTT
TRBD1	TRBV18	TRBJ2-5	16	CASSLSGPGGGETQYF	TGTGCCAGCTCCCTCTCAGGGCCAGGGGGTGGAGAGACCCAGTACTTC
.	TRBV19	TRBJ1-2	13	CASSTGLGYGYTF	TGTGCCAGTAGTACAGGGTTAGGCTATGGCTACACCTTC
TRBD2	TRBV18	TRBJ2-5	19	CASSPPYGTSGGRQETQYF	TGTGCCAGCTCACCTCCTTACGGGACTAGCGGGGGGCGACAAGAGACCCAGTACTTC
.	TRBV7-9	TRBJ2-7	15	CASSHQTIASYEQYF	TGTGCCAGCAGTCATCAAACTATAGCATCCTACGAGCAGTACTTC
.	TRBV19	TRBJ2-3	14	CASRGTQSTDTQYF	TGTGCCAGCAGAGGGACACAAAGCACAGATACGCAGTATTTT
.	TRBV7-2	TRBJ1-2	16	CASSKSTGMVNYGYTF	TGTGCCAGCAGCAAAAGTACAGGGATGGTTAACTATGGCTACACCTTC
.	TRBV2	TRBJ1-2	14	CASLPREGNYGYTF	TGTGCCAGCCTACCGAGGGAGGGGAACTATGGCTACACCTTC
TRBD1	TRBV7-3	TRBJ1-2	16	CASSPNGPTGDYGYTF	TGTGCCAGCAGCCCGAATGGGCCCACAGGGGACTATGGCTACACCTTC
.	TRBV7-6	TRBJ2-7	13	CASSLEATHEQYF	TGTGCCAGCAGCTTAGAAGCCACCCACGAGCAGTACTTC
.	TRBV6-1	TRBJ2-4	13	CASSTGAKNIQYF	TGTGCCAGCAGTACGGGGGCCAAAAACATTCAGTACTTC
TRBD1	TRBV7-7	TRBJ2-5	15	CASSPQRGQRETQYF	TGTGCTAGCAGCCCCCAAAGGGGGCAGAGAGAGACCCAGTACTTC
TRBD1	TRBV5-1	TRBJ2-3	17	CASSTRWDRSSTDTQYF	TGCGCCAGCAGCACCCGATGGGACAGATCTAGCACAGATACGCAGTATTTT
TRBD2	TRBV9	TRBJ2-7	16	CASSTRLAGGLHEQYF	TGTGCCAGCAGCACCCGACTAGCGGGAGGGCTCCACGAGCAGTACTTC
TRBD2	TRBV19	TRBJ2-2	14	CASQSGGLTGELFF	TGTGCCAGCCAGAGCGGGGGACTTACCGGGGAGCTGTTTTTT
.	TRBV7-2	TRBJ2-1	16	CASSTNPGGLYNEQFF	TGTGCCAGCAGCACCAATCCGGGGGGCCTGTATAATGAGCAGTTCTTC
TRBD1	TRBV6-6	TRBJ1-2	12	CASKGQNYGYTF	TGTGCCAGCAAGGGACAGAACTATGGCTACACCTTC
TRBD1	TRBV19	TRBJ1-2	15	CASSNPDRPNYGYTF	TGTGCCAGTAGTAACCCGGACAGGCCTAACTATGGCTACACCTTC
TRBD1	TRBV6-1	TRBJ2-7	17	CASSEITTGGSLSEQYF	TGTGCCAGCAGTGAAATTACCACAGGGGGATCTTTGAGTGAGCAGTACTTC
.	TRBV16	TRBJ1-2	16	CASSHLRLGVNYGYTF	TGTGCCAGCAGCCACCTTAGGTTAGGGGTGAACTATGGCTACACCTTC
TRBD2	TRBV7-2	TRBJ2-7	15	CASLPGTSRIYEQYF	TGTGCCAGCCTCCCCGGGACTAGCCGTATCTACGAGCAGTACTTC
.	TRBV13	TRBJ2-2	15	CASSPGAGASGELFF	TGTGCCAGCAGCCCCGGCGCAGGGGCGTCCGGGGAGCTGTTTTTT
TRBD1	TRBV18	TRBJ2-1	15	CASSPGQGSGNEQFF	TGTGCCAGCTCACCTGGACAGGGGTCAGGCAATGAGCAGTTCTTC
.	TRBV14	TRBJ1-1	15	CASSQGLLGNTEAFF	TGTGCCAGCAGCCAGGGACTTTTGGGGAACACTGAAGCTTTCTTT
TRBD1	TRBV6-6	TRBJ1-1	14	CASSYGTGVDEAFF	TGTGCCAGCAGTTACGGGACAGGGGTTGATGAAGCTTTCTTT
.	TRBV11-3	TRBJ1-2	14	CASSPAAGNYGYTF	TGTGCCAGCAGCCCCGCTGCGGGGAACTATGGCTACACCTTC